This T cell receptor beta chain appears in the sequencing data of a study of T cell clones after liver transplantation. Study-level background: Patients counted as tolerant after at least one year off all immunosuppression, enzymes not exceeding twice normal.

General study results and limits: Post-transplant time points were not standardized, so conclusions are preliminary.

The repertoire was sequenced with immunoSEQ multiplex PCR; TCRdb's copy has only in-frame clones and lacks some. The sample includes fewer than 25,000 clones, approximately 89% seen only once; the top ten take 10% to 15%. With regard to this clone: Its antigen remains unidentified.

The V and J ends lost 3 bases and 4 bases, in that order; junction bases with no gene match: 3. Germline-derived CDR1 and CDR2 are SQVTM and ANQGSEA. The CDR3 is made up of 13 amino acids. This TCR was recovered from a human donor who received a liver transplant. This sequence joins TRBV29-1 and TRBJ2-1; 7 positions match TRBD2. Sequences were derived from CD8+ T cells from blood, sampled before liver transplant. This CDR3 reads CSVDAGEYNEQFF. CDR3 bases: TGCAGCGTTGATGCGGGAGAATACAATGAGCAGTTCTTC.